This TCR beta chain comes out of a study of T-cell memory formation after mild COVID-19. The wider study: Among the donors, TCR clusters were largely specific to each donor. Study results and limitations: Among clones contracting day 15 to 85, CD4/CD8 was balanced, whereas later expanders leaned CD4+. Among CD4+ contracting clones, most were CM and EM, and CD8+ ones EMRA.

This clonotype came up a few times. Its antigen is unknown. One entry per CDR3 protein results from TCRdb running MiXCR on the 5' RACE reads. The sample yields fewer than 550,000 distinct CDR3 sequences, around 20% seen once. Germline values: CDR1 KGHDR, CDR2 SFDVKD. The CDR3 is 16 residues long. J lost 7 bases, V lost 5 bases, and 12 bases had no gene match. The chain joins TRBV24-1 to TRBJ2-4; 8 bases align to TRBD2. The source material was PBMCs or a T cell subset sorted from them (not recorded which). This TCR was recovered from an adult woman who had mild COVID-19 (a few samples of this study predate the infection). Cell type and time point are not known. The CDR3 DNA reads TGTGCCACCAGTGCCGCGCGAGCGGGAGAGGGGAACATTCAGTACTTC. This sequence encodes CATSAARAGEGNIQYF.